The entry below describes one T cell receptor beta chain. This entry belongs to a study of OX40 agonist ivuxolimab in advanced cancers. Data came from immunoSEQ multiplex PCR; TCRdb stores just in-frame clones and leaves some out. The sample has under 80,000 clones, under 95% seen once. Sequenced here: CD4+ or CD8+ T cells sorted from blood, sampled in a trial of the OX40 agonist ivuxolimab. This clonotype originated in an adult with an advanced solid tumor such as melanoma, head and neck, liver or kidney cancer.

The CDR3 spells CASSLAAGVGSYEQYF. CDR3 bases: TGTGCCAGCAGCTTGGCCGCGGGGGTCGGGTCCTACGAGCAGTACTTC. The gene calls are TRBV5-6 and TRBJ2-7; 7 nucleotides align to TRBD2. V lost 0 bases and J lost 1; bases outside the gene matches: 7. CDR3 size: 16 residues. From germline, CDR1 is SGHDT and CDR2 YYEEEE.